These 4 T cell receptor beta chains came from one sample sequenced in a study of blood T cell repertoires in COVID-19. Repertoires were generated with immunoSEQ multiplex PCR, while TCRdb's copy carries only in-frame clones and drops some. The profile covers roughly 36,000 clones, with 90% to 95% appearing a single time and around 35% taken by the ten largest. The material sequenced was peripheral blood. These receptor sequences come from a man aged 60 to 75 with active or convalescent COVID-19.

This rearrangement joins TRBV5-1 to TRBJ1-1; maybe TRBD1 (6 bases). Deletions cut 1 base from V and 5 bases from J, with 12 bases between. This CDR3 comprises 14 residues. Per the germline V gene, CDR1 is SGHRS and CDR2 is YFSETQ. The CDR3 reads CASSLSQGRTEAFF. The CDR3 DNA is TGCGCCAGCAGCTTGTCACAGGGTAGGACTGAAGCTTTCTTT.

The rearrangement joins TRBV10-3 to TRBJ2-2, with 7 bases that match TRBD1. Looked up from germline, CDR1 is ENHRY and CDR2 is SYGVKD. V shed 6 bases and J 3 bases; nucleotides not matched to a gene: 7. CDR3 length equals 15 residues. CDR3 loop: CAIRGTAIDTGELFF. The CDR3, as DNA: TGTGCCATCAGGGGGACAGCTATTGACACCGGGGAGCTGTTTTTT.

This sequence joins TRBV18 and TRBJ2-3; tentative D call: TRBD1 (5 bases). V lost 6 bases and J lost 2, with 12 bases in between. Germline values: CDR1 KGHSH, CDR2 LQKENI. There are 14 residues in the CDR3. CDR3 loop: CASSDQGPTDTQYF. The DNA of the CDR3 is TGTGCCAGCTCCGATCAGGGTCCCACAGATACGCAGTATTTT.

The CDR3 bases are TGTGCCAGCAGTTTGAGAGGGACAGCGAACACTGAAGCTTTCTTT. Amino acid sequence: CASSLRGTANTEAFF. The rearrangement links TRBV27 to TRBJ1-1, with TRBD1 identical over 7 bases. Germline V lookup: CDR1 MNHEY, CDR2 SMNVEV (reference sequence). The CDR3 is 15 residues long. V lost 3 bases and J lost 1; bases outside the gene matches: 5.